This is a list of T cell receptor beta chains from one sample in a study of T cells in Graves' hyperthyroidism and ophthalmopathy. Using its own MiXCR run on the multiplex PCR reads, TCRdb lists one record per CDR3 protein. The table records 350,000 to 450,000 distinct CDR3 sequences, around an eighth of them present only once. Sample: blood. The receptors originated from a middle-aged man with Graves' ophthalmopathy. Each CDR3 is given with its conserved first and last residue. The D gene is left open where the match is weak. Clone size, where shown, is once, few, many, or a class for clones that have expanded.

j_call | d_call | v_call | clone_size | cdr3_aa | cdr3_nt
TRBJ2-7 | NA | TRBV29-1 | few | CSVEFIDKSYEQYF | TGCAGCGTTGAATTCATCGATAAGTCCTACGAGCAGTACTTC
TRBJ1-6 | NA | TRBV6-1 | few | CASSDLGGFNSPLHF | TGTGCCAGCAGTGACCTCGGGGGGTTTAATTCACCCCTCCACTTT
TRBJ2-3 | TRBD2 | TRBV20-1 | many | CSARTGLGFSTDTQYF | TGCAGTGCTAGAACGGGACTAGGATTTAGCACAGATACGCAGTATTTT
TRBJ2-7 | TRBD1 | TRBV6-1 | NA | CASRKSGTGVSYEQYF | TGTGCCAGCAGGAAAAGCGGGACAGGGGTTTCCTACGAGCAGTACTTC
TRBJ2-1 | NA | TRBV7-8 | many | CASSLTRNYNEQFF | TGTGCCAGCAGCTTAACTCGGAATTACAATGAGCAGTTCTTC
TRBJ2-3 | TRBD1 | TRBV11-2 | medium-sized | CASSLSRTGPSTDTQYF | TGTGCCAGCAGCTTATCCCGGACAGGGCCTAGCACAGATACGCAGTATTTT
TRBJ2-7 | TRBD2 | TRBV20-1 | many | CSARDPWEGNYEQYF | TGCAGTGCTAGAGATCCCTGGGAGGGCAACTACGAGCAGTACTTC
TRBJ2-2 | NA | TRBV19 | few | CATTRVANTGELFF | TGTGCCACCACAAGGGTAGCGAACACCGGGGAGCTGTTTTTT
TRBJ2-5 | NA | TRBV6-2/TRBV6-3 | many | CASSYPETQYF | TGTGCCAGCAGTTACCCGGAGACCCAGTACTTC
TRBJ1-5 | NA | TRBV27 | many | CASSILGAGQPQHF | TGTGCCAGCAGTATCCTGGGGGCAGGCCAGCCCCAGCATTTT
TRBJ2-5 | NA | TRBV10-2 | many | CASSEGHRGTRQETQYF | TGCGCCAGCAGTGAGGGCCACCGGGGGACCCGCCAGGAGACCCAGTACTTC
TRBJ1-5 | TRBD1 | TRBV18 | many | CASSPSRTGVNQPQHF | TGTGCCAGCTCACCGTCGAGGACAGGGGTTAATCAGCCCCAGCATTTT
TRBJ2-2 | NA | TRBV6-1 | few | CASSAYVTGELFF | TGTGCCAGCAGTGCCTACGTGACCGGGGAGCTGTTTTTT
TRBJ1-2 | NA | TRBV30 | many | CAWSPRDNYGYTF | TGTGCCTGGAGTCCCAGGGACAACTATGGCTACACCTTC
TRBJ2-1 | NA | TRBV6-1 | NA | CASSSDRAEYNEQFF | TGTGCCAGCAGCTCCGACAGAGCTGAATACAATGAGCAGTTCTTC
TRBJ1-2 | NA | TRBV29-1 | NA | CSVGTAKITNYGYTF | TGCAGCGTTGGGACAGCGAAGATTACTAACTATGGCTACACCTTC
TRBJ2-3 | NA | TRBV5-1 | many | CASSSGAIEGDTQYF | TGCGCCAGCAGCTCGGGAGCGATCGAGGGAGATACGCAGTATTTT
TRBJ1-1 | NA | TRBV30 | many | CAWTRSANTEAFF | TGTGCCTGGACTCGCTCCGCGAACACTGAAGCTTTCTTT
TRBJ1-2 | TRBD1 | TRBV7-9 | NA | CASSPQTGGGGYTF | TGTGCCAGCAGCCCCCAGACAGGGGGCGGAGGCTACACCTTC
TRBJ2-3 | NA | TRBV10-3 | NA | CAISAQVLGELDTQYF | TGTGCCATCAGTGCTCAGGTGTTGGGGGAGTTAGATACGCAGTATTTT
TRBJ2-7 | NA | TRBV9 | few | CASSVEPGAPYEQYF | TGTGCCAGCAGCGTCGAGCCCGGGGCCCCCTACGAGCAGTACTTC
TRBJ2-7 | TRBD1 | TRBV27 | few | CASSKTGYKQYF | TGTGCCAGCAGTAAGACAGGGTACAAGCAGTACTTC
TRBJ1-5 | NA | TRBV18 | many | CASSRGGDQPQHF | TGTGCCAGCTCACGTGGGGGAGATCAGCCCCAGCATTTT
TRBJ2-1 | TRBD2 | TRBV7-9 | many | CASSTSGTTYNEQFF | TGTGCCAGCAGTACTAGCGGAACCACCTACAATGAGCAGTTCTTC
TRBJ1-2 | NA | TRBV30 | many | CAWTIGAANYGYTF | TGTGCCTGGACGATAGGGGCGGCTAACTATGGCTACACCTTC
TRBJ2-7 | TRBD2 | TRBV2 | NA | CASSENRGLAGGYEQYF | TGTGCCAGCAGTGAAAACAGGGGACTAGCGGGAGGGTACGAGCAGTACTTC
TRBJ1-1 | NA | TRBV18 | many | CASSQGPGGEAFF | TGTGCCAGCTCACAGGGACCCGGGGGTGAAGCTTTCTTT
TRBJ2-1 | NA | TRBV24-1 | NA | CATSDLGTGVYNEQFF | TGTGCCACCAGTGATCTCGGGACGGGGGTCTACAATGAGCAGTTCTTC
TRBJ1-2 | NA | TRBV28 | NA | CASSSGRGAGYTF | TGTGCCAGCAGTTCGGGACGGGGGGCTGGCTACACCTTC
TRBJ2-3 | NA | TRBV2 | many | CASSDRGADTQYF | TGTGCCAGCAGTGATAGGGGGGCAGATACGCAGTATTTT
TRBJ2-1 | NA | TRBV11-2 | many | CASSQDVEQFF | TGTGCCAGCAGCCAAGATGTTGAGCAGTTCTTC
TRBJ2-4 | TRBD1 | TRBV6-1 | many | CASRRSGTGANIQYF | TGTGCCAGCAGGCGCTCCGGGACAGGGGCAAACATTCAGTACTTC
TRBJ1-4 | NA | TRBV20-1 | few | CSASNPPEKLFF | TGCAGTGCTAGTAACCCCCCCGAAAAACTGTTTTTT
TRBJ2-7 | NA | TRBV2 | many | CASSTSAAEQYF | NA
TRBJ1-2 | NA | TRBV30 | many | CAWSVTGLGYGYTF | TGTGCCTGGAGTGTAACGGGACTGGGCTATGGCTACACCTTC
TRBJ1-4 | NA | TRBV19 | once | CASSNEAEKLFF | TGTGCCAGTAGTAACGAAGCCGAAAAACTGTTTTTT
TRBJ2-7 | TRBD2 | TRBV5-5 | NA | CASTTGTSGSDEQYF | TGTGCCAGCACCACAGGGACTAGCGGGAGCGACGAGCAGTACTTC
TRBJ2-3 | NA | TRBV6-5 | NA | CASSYSSAFPDTQYF | TGTGCCAGCAGTTACTCGAGTGCGTTTCCCGATACGCAGTATTTT
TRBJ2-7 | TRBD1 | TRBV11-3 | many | CASSVGQRVAYEQYF | TGTGCCAGCAGCGTGGGACAGAGGGTGGCCTACGAGCAGTACTTC
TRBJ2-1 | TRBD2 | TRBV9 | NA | CASSGLAGNEQFF | TGTGCCAGCAGCGGGCTAGCGGGAAATGAGCAGTTCTTC
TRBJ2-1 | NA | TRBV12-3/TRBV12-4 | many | CASTLSHNEQFF | TGTGCCAGCACCCTCTCCCACAATGAGCAGTTCTTC
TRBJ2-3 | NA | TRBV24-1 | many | CATSDLTQLGSTDTQYF | TGTGCCACCAGTGATTTGACCCAGCTAGGAAGCACAGATACGCAGTATTTT
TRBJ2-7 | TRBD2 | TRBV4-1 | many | CASSEQGSGAKQYF | TGCGCCAGCAGTGAGCAGGGTAGCGGGGCGAAGCAGTACTTC
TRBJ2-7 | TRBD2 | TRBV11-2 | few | CASRATSGSHEQYF | TGTGCCAGCAGAGCTACTAGCGGGAGCCACGAGCAGTACTTC
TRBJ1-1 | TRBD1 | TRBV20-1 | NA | CSARVRGRGETEAFF | TGCAGTGCTAGAGTTAGGGGGCGAGGGGAAACTGAAGCTTTCTTT
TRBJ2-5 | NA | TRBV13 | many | CASSRGQQQETQYF | TGTGCCAGCAGCAGGGGACAACAACAAGAGACCCAGTACTTC
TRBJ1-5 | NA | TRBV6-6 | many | CASSYRSGNQPQHF | TGTGCCAGCAGTTACCGGTCTGGCAATCAGCCCCAGCATTTT
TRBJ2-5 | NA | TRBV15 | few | CATSRDGKYQETQYF | TGTGCCACCAGCAGAGATGGCAAGTACCAAGAGACCCAGTACTTC
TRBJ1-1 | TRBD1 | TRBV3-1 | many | CASSQDRGRGEAFF | TGTGCCAGCAGCCAAGACAGGGGGCGCGGTGAAGCTTTCTTT
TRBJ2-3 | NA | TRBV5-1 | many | CASSLAGKSADTQYF | TGCGCCAGCAGCTTGGCAGGGAAGTCCGCAGATACGCAGTATTTT
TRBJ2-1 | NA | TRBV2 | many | CASQEQGPSSYNEQFF | TGTGCCAGCCAGGAGCAAGGGCCAAGCTCCTACAATGAGCAGTTCTTC
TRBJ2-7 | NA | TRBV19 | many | CASSFGPSYEQYF | TGTGCCAGTAGTTTCGGTCCCTCCTACGAGCAGTACTTC
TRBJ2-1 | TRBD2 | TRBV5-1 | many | CASRTSGNYNEQFF | TGCGCCAGCAGGACTAGCGGAAATTACAATGAGCAGTTCTTC
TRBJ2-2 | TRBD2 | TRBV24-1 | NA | CATKNGLAPGELFF | TGTGCCACCAAAAACGGACTAGCTCCCGGGGAGCTGTTTTTT
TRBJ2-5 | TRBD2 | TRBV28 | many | CASSFGGGETQYF | TGTGCCAGCAGTTTTGGGGGAGGGGAGACCCAGTACTTC
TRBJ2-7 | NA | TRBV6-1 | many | CASSAIKYEQYF | TGTGCCAGCAGTGCAATAAAATACGAGCAGTACTTC
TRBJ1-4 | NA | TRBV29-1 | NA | CSVGGGRDEKLFF | TGCAGCGTTGGAGGGGGTAGGGATGAAAAACTGTTTTTT
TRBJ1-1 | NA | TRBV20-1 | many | CSARVDSLNTEAFF | TGCAGTGCTAGAGTCGACAGTTTGAACACTGAAGCTTTCTTT
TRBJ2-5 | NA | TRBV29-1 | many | CSVLEGRETQYF | TGCAGCGTTCTGGAGGGCCGTGAGACCCAGTACTTC
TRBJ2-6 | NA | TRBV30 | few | CAWVRTGPAGANVLTF | TGTGCCTGGGTTAGAACAGGGCCGGCTGGGGCCAACGTCCTGACTTTC